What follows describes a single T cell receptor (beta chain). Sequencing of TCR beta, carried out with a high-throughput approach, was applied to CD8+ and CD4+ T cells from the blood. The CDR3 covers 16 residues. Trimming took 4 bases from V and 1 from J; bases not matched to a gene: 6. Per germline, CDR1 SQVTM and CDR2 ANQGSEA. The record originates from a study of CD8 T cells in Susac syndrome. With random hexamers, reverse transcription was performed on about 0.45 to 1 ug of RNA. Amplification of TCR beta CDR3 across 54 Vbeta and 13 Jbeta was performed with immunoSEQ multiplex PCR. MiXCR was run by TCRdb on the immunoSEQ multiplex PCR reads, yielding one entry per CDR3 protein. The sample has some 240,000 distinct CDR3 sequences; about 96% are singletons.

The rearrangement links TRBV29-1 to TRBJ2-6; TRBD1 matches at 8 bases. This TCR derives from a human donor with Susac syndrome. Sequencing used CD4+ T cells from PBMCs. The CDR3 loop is CSVVSQGDSGANVLTF. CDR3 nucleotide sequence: TGCAGCGTTGTTTCACAGGGGGATTCTGGGGCCAACGTCCTGACTTTC.